A single sample is the source of the 29 T cell receptor beta chains below, sequenced in a study of T cells in Graves' hyperthyroidism and ophthalmopathy. Regions amplified from RNA transcripts were the TCR beta CDR3 regions. The HTBI primer set was used in a first-round RT-PCR of the TCR CDR3. MiXCR was run by TCRdb on the multiplex PCR reads, yielding one entry per CDR3 protein. The sample lists 530,000 or so distinct CDR3 sequences, about 24% seen once, with approximately 10% in the top ten. Sequenced material: blood. Source of these receptors: a woman aged 30 to 39 with Graves' ophthalmopathy.

This clonotype occurred many times. J is TRBJ2-7 and V is TRBV15; no definite D call. The V gene's germline CDR1 is LNHNV and CDR2 YYDKDF (reference sequence). The CDR3 covers 15 residues. The V end lost 0 bases, the J end lost 2 bases, and 11 bases lay between the germline ends. CDR3 residues: CATSRDVGYPYEQYF. CDR3 sequence (DNA): TGTGCCACCAGCAGAGACGTTGGGTACCCCTACGAGCAGTACTTC.

This clonotype occurred many times. CDR3 bases: TGCGCCAGCAGCTTGGCAAATACAGGGACCTACGAGCAGTACTTC. Its protein is CASSLANTGTYEQYF. The V call is TRBV5-1, the J call TRBJ2-7; tentatively, D is TRBD1 (6 bases). This CDR3 region has 15 residues. The V gene's germline CDR1 is SGHRS and CDR2 YFSETQ. V was pared by 0 bases and J by 2 bases, with 12 bases between. Looking up the rest from reference TRBV5-1 and TRBJ2-7 gives the full variable domain: KAGVTQTPRYLIKTRGQQVTLSCSPISGHRSVSWYQQTPGQGLQFLFEYFSETQRNKGNFPGRFSGRQFSNSRSEMNVSTLELGDSALYLCASSLANTGTYEQYFGPGTRLTVT.

This clonotype appeared a few times. One end of the junction is discordant with germline, which a read error may explain. This chain links TRBV6-1 with TRBJ1-5; D gene uncertain. CDR3 length equals 13 residues. The V gene's germline CDR1 is MNHNS and CDR2 SASEGT. The CDR3: CASREVTNQPQHF. DNA of the CDR3: TGTGCCAGCCGTGAGGTGACCAATCAGCCCCAGCATTTT.

This clonotype was counted many times. The chain recombines TRBV24-1 with TRBJ1-1; D might be TRBD1 (5 bases). The CDR3 is 12 amino acids. V gave up 5 bases and J gave up 6 bases, with 9 bases separating them. Looked up from germline, CDR1 is KGHDR and CDR2 is SFDVKD. Here the CDR3 reads CATSAGLSEAFF. As DNA, the CDR3 is TGTGCCACCAGTGCGGGACTTTCTGAAGCTTTCTTT.

This clonotype showed up just a few times. The rearrangement joins TRBV20-1 to TRBJ2-7; D not resolved. There are 12 residues in the CDR3. The germline CDR1 and CDR2 sequences are DFQATT and SNEGSKA (reference sequence). Trimming cost V 3 bases and J 7 bases, with 13 bases left between them. The DNA of the CDR3 is TGCAGTGCTAGTCCCGGTGTCGTGGAGCAGTACTTC. Residues: CSASPGVVEQYF.

This sequence joins TRBV7-2 and TRBJ2-5; D is possibly TRBD1 or TRBD2 (6 bases each). V gave up 1 base and J gave up 6 bases, with 15 bases separating them. The V gene's germline CDR1 is SGHTA and CDR2 FQGNSA. The CDR3 runs 15 residues. The CDR3 loop reads CASSLVPTGAKTQYF. The CDR3 DNA sequence: TGTGCCAGCAGCTTAGTACCCACGGGGGCAAAGACCCAGTACTTC.

The sample holds many counts of this clonotype. The chain combines TRBV3-1 with TRBJ2-7, with no clear D. The germline V and J ends were trimmed by 7 bases and 11 bases, with 12 bases remaining between them. The CDR3 contains 10 residues. The germline CDR1 and CDR2 sequences are LGHDT and YNNKEL (reference sequence). The CDR3 nucleotides read TGTGCCAGCAAAAGAGGATTGAAGTACTTC. Amino acid sequence: CASKRGLKYF.

This clonotype has ten or more counts. The CDR3 coding sequence is TGTGCCAGCAGCTTCAGGGGGGTGGGCACTGAAGCTTTCTTT. Its protein product is CASSFRGVGTEAFF. The chain links TRBV11-2 to TRBJ1-1; 7 bases are a match to TRBD1. V gave up 3 bases and J gave up 4 bases; unmatched junction bases: 5. Germline V lookup: CDR1 SGHAT, CDR2 FQNNGV. The CDR3 loop spans 14 amino acids.

This clonotype has only a few counts. The rearrangement joins TRBV6-2 or TRBV6-3 to TRBJ1-5, with D perhaps TRBD1 (6 bases). V was clipped by 8 bases and J by 3 bases, with 14 bases between them. CDR3 length: 14 amino acids. CDR1 is MNHEY and CDR2 is SVGEGT in the germline V gene. CDR3 nucleotides: TGTGCCAGCTTACAGGGATCCTACAATCAGCCCCAGCATTTT. Protein product: CASLQGSYNQPQHF.

This clonotype has a count of ten or more. This chain uses TRBV19 with TRBJ1-2; D remains ambiguous. The germline V gene has CDR1 LNHDA and CDR2 SQIVND (reference sequence). CDR3 size: 11 residues. Deletions cut 3 bases from V and 4 bases from J, with 3 bases between. CDR3 residues: CASSIPYGYTF. Written as DNA, the CDR3 is TGTGCCAGTAGTATCCCCTATGGCTACACCTTC.

This clonotype showed up many times. The V call is TRBV19, the J call TRBJ1-2; 10 nucleotides match TRBD1. This CDR3 has 17 residues. Germline CDR1 LNHDA, CDR2 SQIVND (reference sequence). V dropped 5 bases and J dropped 0; count of bases not matched to a gene: 9. The CDR3 loop reads CASSLLDRGLSNYGYTF. The CDR3 bases are TGTGCCAGTAGTCTCCTCGACAGGGGGCTTTCTAACTATGGCTACACCTTC.

This clonotype was seen a few times. This chain joins TRBV27 and TRBJ2-6; D tentatively reads TRBD1 or TRBD2 (7 bases each). The CDR3 is made up of 18 amino acids. The V gene lost 4 bases and the J gene lost 0 bases, with 16 bases spanning the gap. Looked up from germline, CDR1 is MNHEY and CDR2 is SMNVEV (reference sequence). The CDR3 DNA reads as TGTGCCAGCAGTTCGATCCAGGGGGGGAGCTCTGGGGCCAACGTCCTGACTTTC. It translates to CASSSIQGGSSGANVLTF.

This clonotype was picked up many times. The gene calls are TRBV19 and TRBJ2-5, with TRBD1 matching 12 bases. The CDR3 has 15 residues. Looked up from germline, CDR1 is LNHDA and CDR2 is SQIVND (reference sequence). The J segment lost 5 bases and the V segment lost 9 bases, leaving 10 bases of the junction unmatched. CDR3 bases: TGTGCCAGCGACGGGGGGACAGGGGGCATTGAGACCCAGTACTTC. Its translation is CASDGGTGGIETQYF.

Ten or more counts support this clonotype. The chain links TRBV30 to TRBJ1-3, with D possibly being TRBD1 (5 bases). The CDR3 runs 14 residues. CDR1 and CDR2 from the germline V gene are GTSNPN and SVGIG (reference sequence). The V gene lost 1 base and the J gene lost 2 bases, with 9 bases spanning the gap. For the CDR3, the DNA is TGTGCCTGGAGTGCGACAGTTACTGGAAACACCATATATTTT. Protein product: CAWSATVTGNTIYF.

This clonotype has at least ten counts. V usage is TRBV12-3 or TRBV12-4 and J usage is TRBJ1-1; D is possibly TRBD1 (6 bases). V gave up 4 bases and J gave up 6 bases, with 12 bases separating them. The CDR3 has 13 amino acids. Written as DNA, the CDR3 is TGTGCCAGCAGTTCCCTTGGGGGCCCTGAAGCTTTCTTT. It translates to CASSSLGGPEAFF.

This clonotype appeared many times. The chain uses TRBV7-9 and TRBJ1-2; D not certain. The ends were cut back, 1 base at V and 2 bases at J, with 8 bases in the middle. The CDR3 has 14 amino acids. CDR1 SEHNR and CDR2 FQNEAQ come from the germline V gene (reference sequence). This chain's CDR3 is CASSLGQDNYGYTF. The CDR3 DNA reads as TGTGCCAGCAGCTTAGGGCAGGACAACTATGGCTACACCTTC.

The chain couples TRBV10-3 to TRBJ2-5; 8 nucleotides line up with TRBD2. Germline CDR1 is ENHRY and CDR2 is SYGVKD. V was clipped by 4 bases and J by 7 bases; unmatched bases: 14. This CDR3 contains 16 residues. The CDR3 is CAISVAGGHQKGTQYF. In DNA, the CDR3 is TGTGCCATCAGTGTTGCGGGGGGCCATCAAAAAGGGACCCAGTACTTC.

The table lists this clonotype with many counts. V gene TRBV6-1 combines with J gene TRBJ1-2; possible D gene TRBD1, 6 bases. This CDR3 region has 14 residues. The V and J ends lost 6 bases and 6 bases respectively, with 17 bases between them. The germline V gene has CDR1 MNHNS and CDR2 SASEGT. This CDR3 reads CASSHRDIYDGYTF. The CDR3 DNA is TGTGCCAGCAGCCACCGGGACATTTACGATGGCTACACCTTC.

This clonotype was counted between two and nine times. The V call is TRBV6-1, the J call TRBJ2-7, with D hard to call. This CDR3 has 11 amino acids. CDR1 and CDR2 (germline): MNHNS, SASEGT. Trimming shortened V by 6 bases and J by 5 bases, and 8 bases separated the two germline ends. The CDR3 DNA sequence: TGTGCCAGCAGGGGCGGCCACGAGCAGTACTTC. This gives the protein CASRGGHEQYF.

With respect to this clonotype: Just one base apart from a much larger clone, this may be a read error. Given the absence of the conserved phenylalanine or tryptophan at the CDR3 end, a read error is likely. The chain uses TRBV6-1 and TRBJ1-1; D possibly corresponds to TRBD1 (5 bases). Trimming took off 7 bases at V and 5 bases at J, with 14 bases between the two ends. Germline CDR1 reads MNHNS; CDR2 reads SASEGT. The CDR3 contains 13 residues. The CDR3 loop is CASIPGGRTEAFL. CDR3 DNA sequence: TGTGCCAGCATACCTGGGGGTAGGACTGAAGCTTTCTTA.

The J gene is TRBJ1-1, the V gene TRBV4-2; no clear D gene. Germline lookup yields CDR1 LGHNA and CDR2 YNFKEQ. Trimming shortened V by 0 bases and J by 1 base, and 6 bases separated the two germline ends. The CDR3 runs to 14 residues. The CDR3 loop reads CASSQDRRNTEAFF. The CDR3 DNA reads as TGTGCCAGCAGCCAAGATCGGAGGAACACTGAAGCTTTCTTT.

At least ten counts were recorded for this clonotype. The DNA for the CDR3 is TGTGCCAGCAGTGCTCAGGGGAAGAACACCGGGGAGCTGTTTTTT. This gives the protein CASSAQGKNTGELFF. This chain connects TRBV2 to TRBJ2-2; tentative D call: TRBD1 (6 bases). The length of the CDR3 is 15 residues. Trimming cost V 4 bases and J 1 base, with 10 bases left between them. Germline values: CDR1 SNHLY, CDR2 FYNNEI.

This clonotype has more than one count but fewer than ten. The J gene is TRBJ1-1, the V gene TRBV15; TRBD1 matches at 9 bases. The CDR3 is made up of 15 amino acids. CDR1 LNHNV and CDR2 YYDKDF come from the germline V gene (reference sequence). V dropped 3 bases and J dropped 1; count of bases not matched to a gene: 3. This CDR3 reads CATSRLTGGNTEAFF. The CDR3 DNA follows: TGTGCCACCAGCAGGTTGACAGGGGGGAACACTGAAGCTTTCTTT.

The chain carries TRBV6-2 or TRBV6-3 and TRBJ2-5, with TRBD1 as a possible D gene (5 bases). Looked up from germline, CDR1 is MNHEY and CDR2 is SVGEGT. The CDR3 sequence is 13 residues long. V lost 8 bases, J lost 1 base, and 11 bases lay in between. The CDR3 sequence is CASGKQAQETQYF. In DNA form, the CDR3 reads TGTGCCAGCGGGAAACAGGCCCAAGAGACCCAGTACTTC.

This chain links TRBV5-1 with TRBJ2-7; 7 bases line up with TRBD1. This CDR3 has 15 residues. Germline-derived CDR1 and CDR2 are SGHRS and YFSETQ. V shed 3 bases and J 2 bases; nucleotides not matched to a gene: 8. CDR3 sequence reads: CASSSYLTGTYEQYF. CDR3 DNA: TGCGCCAGCAGCTCCTACCTGACAGGGACCTACGAGCAGTACTTC.

The V gene is TRBV29-1, the J gene TRBJ2-5; 9 bases are a match to TRBD1. Per germline, CDR1 SQVTM and CDR2 ANQGSEA. The length of the CDR3 is 13 residues. Germline trimming cut 4 bases from V and 5 bases from J; bases unmatched to any gene: 5. The CDR3 here is CSVAGTGRETQYF. The DNA for the CDR3 is TGCAGCGTTGCTGGGACAGGGAGGGAGACCCAGTACTTC.

On this clonotype: This may come from a read error, since a much larger clone is one base off. This sequence joins TRBV14 and TRBJ2-7, with D unclear. This CDR3 comprises 11 residues. V gave up 3 bases and J gave up 6 bases, with 6 bases separating them. The germline CDR1 and CDR2 sequences are SGHDN and FVKESK. The CDR3 coding sequence is TGTGCCAGCAGCCATGGTCTCGAGCAGTACTTC. Amino acids: CASSHGLEQYF.

At least ten counts were recorded for this clonotype. The chain uses TRBV20-1 and TRBJ1-5; tentatively, D is TRBD1 (6 bases). With 4 bases removed from V and 4 bases from J, the gap between germline ends came to 11 bases. CDR3 length: 13 residues. The V gene's germline CDR1 is DFQATT and CDR2 SNEGSKA (reference sequence). CDR3 residues: CSATTGTNQPQHF. Written as DNA, the CDR3 is TGCAGTGCTACCACAGGGACTAATCAGCCCCAGCATTTT.

This clonotype has only a few counts. V and J are TRBV27 and TRBJ1-2; tentatively, D is TRBD1 (6 bases). Trimming shortened V by 8 bases and J by 2 bases, and 15 bases separated the two germline ends. The CDR3 extends over 14 amino acids. The germline gives CDR1 MNHEY, CDR2 SMNVEV (reference sequence). Here the CDR3 reads CASGEGGLNYGYTF. The CDR3 DNA reads as TGTGCCAGCGGGGAGGGGGGCCTAAACTATGGCTACACCTTC.